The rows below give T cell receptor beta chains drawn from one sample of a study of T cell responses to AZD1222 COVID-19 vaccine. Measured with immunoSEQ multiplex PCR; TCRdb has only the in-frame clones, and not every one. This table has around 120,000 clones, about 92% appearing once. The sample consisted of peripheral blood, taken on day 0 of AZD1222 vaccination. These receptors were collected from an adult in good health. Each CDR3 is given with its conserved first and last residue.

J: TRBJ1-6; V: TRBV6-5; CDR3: CASSRGRSPLHF
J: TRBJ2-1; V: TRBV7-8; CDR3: CASSSGGGNEQFF
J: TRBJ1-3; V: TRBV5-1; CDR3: CASSTGQPGNTIYF
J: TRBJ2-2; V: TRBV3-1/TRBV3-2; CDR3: CASRRMISNTGELFF
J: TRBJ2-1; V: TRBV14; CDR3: CASRPSGTGWDEQFF
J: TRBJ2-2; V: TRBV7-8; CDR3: CASTSRTSGGGELFF
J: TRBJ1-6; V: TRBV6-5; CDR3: CASRPAAWGAPLHF
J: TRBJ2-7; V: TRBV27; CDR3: CASSSAPSLYEQYF
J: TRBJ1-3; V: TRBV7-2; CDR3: CASSLRGLGNTIYF
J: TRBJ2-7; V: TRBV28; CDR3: CASSFSIQGGGYEQYF
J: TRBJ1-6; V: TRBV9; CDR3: CASSGGRTPLHF
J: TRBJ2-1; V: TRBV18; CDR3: CASSPGTSGYNEQFF
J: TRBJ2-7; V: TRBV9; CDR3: CASSVAGTNYEQYF
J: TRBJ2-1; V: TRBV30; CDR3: CAWSGPPISYNEQFF
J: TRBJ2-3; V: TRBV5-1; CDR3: CASSLSGLAPQETQYF
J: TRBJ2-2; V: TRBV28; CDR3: CASSLRGGELFF
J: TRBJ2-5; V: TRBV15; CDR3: CATSRGNSAGETQYF
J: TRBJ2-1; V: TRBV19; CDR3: CASTGTGRDNEQFF
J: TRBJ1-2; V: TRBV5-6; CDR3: CASRDRVTMATPYGYTF
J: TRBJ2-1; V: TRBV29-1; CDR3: CSVALGALENEQFF
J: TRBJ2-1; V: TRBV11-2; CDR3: CASSLSSGGEQFF
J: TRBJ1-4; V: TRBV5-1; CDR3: CASSVRQFATNEKLFF
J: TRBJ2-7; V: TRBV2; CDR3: CASSGAGGVYEQYF
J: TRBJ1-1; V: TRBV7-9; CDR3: CASSSPGQFEAFF
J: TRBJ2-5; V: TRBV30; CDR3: CAWSIPGTSGQETQYF
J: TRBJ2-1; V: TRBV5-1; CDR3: CASSLSGPYSYNEQFF
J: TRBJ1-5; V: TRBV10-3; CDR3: CAISGGNQPQHF
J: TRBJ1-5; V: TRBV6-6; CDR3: CASSYSKGRSNQPQHF
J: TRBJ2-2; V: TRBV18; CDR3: CASSPRDGQTGELFF
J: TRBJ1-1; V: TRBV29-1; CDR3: CSVVPGNTEAFF
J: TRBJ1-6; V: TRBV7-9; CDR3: CASSLAGEGNSPLHF
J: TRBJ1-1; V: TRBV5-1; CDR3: CASSLPPAGPMGTEAFF
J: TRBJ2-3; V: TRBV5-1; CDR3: CASSLVGQGQTDTQYF
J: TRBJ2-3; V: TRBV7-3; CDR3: CASSTRTSGRAGDTDTQYF
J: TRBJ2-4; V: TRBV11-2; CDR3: CASSLEAGVGNIQYF
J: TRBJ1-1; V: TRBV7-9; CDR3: CASTPARRTGTEAFF